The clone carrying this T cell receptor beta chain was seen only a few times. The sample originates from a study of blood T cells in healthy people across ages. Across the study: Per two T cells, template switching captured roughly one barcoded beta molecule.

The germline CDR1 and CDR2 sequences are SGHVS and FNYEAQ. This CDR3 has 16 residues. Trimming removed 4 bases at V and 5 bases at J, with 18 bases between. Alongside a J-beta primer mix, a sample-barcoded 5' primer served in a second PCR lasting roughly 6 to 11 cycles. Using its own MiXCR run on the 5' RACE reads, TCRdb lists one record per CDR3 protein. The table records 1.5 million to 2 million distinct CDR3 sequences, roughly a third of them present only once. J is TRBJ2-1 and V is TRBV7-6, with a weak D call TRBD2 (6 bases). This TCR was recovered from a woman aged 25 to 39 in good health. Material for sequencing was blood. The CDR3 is CASSSRRVAGNNEQFF. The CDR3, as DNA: TGTGCCAGCAGCTCCAGGAGGGTAGCCGGCAACAATGAGCAGTTCTTC.